This T cell receptor (beta chain) derives from a study of T cell responses to AZD1222 COVID-19 vaccine. CDR1 is MDHEN, CDR2 SYDVKM, per germline. V was trimmed by 2 bases and J by 1 base, leaving 8 bases between them. The CDR3 length is 14 residues. Notes on the study in general: Clonal diversity was possibly underestimated, and the donors were mostly white British, with more females. Two doses of AZD1222 preceded a rise in Spike-specific TCR breadth and depth.

Some second doses came at about 4 weeks and others at about 12 weeks; these were pooled. On this clone itself: No antigen is known for it.

Libraries were prepared by immunoSEQ multiplex PCR; TCRdb keeps only in-frame clonotypes and omits some of them. This sample carries around 270,000 clones, approximately 94% of them seen once, and the ten largest clones take less than 0.6%. The sequence came from an adult who received the AZD1222 COVID-19 vaccine. The sample was peripheral blood, taken 28 days after the second AZD1222 dose. The genes are TRBV28 and TRBJ1-1, with a possible D match to TRBD1 (5 bases). The CDR3 nucleotides read TGTGCCAGCAGTTTACGGGACGGGAACACTGAAGCTTTCTTT. Translation gives CASSLRDGNTEAFF.